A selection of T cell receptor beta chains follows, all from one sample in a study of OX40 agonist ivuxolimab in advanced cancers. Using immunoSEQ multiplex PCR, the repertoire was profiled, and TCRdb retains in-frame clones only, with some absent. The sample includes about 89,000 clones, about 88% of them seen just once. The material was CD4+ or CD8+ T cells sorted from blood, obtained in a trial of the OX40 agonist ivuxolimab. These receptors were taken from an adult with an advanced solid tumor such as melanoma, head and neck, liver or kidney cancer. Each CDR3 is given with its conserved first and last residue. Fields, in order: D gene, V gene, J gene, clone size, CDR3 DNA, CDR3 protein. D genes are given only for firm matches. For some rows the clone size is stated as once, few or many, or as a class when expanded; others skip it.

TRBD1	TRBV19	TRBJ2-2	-	TGTGCCAGTACTACAGGGGGGAGCACCGGGGAGCTGTTTTTT	CASTTGGSTGELFF
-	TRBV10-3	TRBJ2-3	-	TGTGCCATCAGTGGAGTTGGCGGGTCCAGCACAGATACGCAGTATTTT	CAISGVGGSSTDTQYF
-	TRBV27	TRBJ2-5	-	TGTGCCAGCAGTTTGATGGGAAAAGAGACCCAGTACTTC	CASSLMGKETQYF
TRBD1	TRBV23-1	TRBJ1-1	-	TGCGCCAGCAGTCAACCAGGGGGTGGAACTGAAGCTTTCTTT	CASSQPGGGTEAFF
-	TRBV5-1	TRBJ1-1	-	TGCGCCAGCAGATCGGACTGGGGGGTGTCTGAAGCTTTCTTT	CASRSDWGVSEAFF
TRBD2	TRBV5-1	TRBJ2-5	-	TGCGCCAGCAGCTTGGGATCAGCGGGGATGCAAGAGACCCAGTACTTC	CASSLGSAGMQETQYF
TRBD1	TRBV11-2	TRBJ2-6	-	TGTGCCAGCAGTCGAGACAGGGGAAAGACTGGGGCCAACGTCCTGACTTTC	CASSRDRGKTGANVLTF
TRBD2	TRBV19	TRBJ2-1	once	TGTGCCAGTGGGGACCCGGGACTAGAACGGCGCCAGTTCTTC	CASGDPGLERRQFF
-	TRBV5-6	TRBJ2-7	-	TGTGCCAGCAGCTTGACAGCGGCCACCTACGAGCAGTACTTC	CASSLTAATYEQYF
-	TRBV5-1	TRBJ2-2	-	TGCGCCAGCAGCTTGTCGGCTCCGAACACCGGGGAGCTGTTTTTT	CASSLSAPNTGELFF
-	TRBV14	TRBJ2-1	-	TGTGCCAGCAGCCAAGAGGTTTGGGTAGAGCAGTTCTTC	CASSQEVWVEQFF
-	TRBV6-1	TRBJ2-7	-	TGTGCCAGCAGGCTCTCCGGGCCTAACTCCTACGAGCAGTACTTC	CASRLSGPNSYEQYF
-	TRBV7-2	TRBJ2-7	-	TGTGCCAGCAGCTTAGCGGACGAGCAGTACTTC	CASSLADEQYF
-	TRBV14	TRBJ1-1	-	TGTGCCAGCAGCCCTTCGATGAACACTGAAGCTTTCTTT	CASSPSMNTEAFF
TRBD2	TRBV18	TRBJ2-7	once	TGTGCCAGCTCAACCCTGGGAGGGACGGACGAGCAGTACTTC	CASSTLGGTDEQYF
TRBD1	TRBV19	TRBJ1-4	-	TGTGCCAGTAGCCTACACGGGACAGGGGGCTATTTGGCTAATGAAAAACTGTTTTTT	CASSLHGTGGYLANEKLFF
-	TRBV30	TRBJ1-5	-	TGTGCCTGGAAGGGGGAATCGAGCAATCAGCCCCAGCATTTT	CAWKGESSNQPQHF
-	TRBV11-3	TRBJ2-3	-	TGTGCCAGCAGCCCTGGGGACGGGCGGGGTACGCAGTATTTT	CASSPGDGRGTQYF
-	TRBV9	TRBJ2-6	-	TGTGCCAGCAGCGTAGGGGTCTCTGGGGCCAACGTCCTGACTTTC	CASSVGVSGANVLTF
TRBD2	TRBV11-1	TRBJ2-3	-	TGTGCCAGCAGCTTAAAGCGGGGGGGCTTAGGGCAGTATTTT	CASSLKRGGLGQYF
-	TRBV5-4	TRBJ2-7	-	TGTGCCAGCAGCTTGCGGGGCTATCGGATCGAGCAGTACTTC	CASSLRGYRIEQYF
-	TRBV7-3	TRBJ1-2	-	TGTGCCAGCAGCCCGCCAGGGGCCCCTGCGAATGGCTACACCTTC	CASSPPGAPANGYTF
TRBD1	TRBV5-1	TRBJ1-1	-	TGCGCCAGCAGCCCCTTGACAGGGACGAACACTGAAGCTTTCTTT	CASSPLTGTNTEAFF
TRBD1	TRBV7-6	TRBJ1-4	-	TGTGCCAGCAGCTCCCGGACAGGTCCAGCAACTAATGAAAAACTGTTTTTT	CASSSRTGPATNEKLFF
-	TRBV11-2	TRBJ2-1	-	TGTGCCAGCAGCTCAAATGCTGGGACCAACACTCACAATGAGCAGTTCTTC	CASSSNAGTNTHNEQFF
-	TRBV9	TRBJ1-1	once	TGTGCCAGCAGCCAGGGTTTAAGCCGCAACTTGGGGAACACTGAAGCTTTCTTT	CASSQGLSRNLGNTEAFF
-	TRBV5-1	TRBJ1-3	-	TGCGCCAGCAAAGCATCTGGAAACACCATATATTTT	CASKASGNTIYF